This passage covers 4 T cell receptor beta chains from one sample sequenced in a study of blood T cell repertoires in COVID-19. Profiling relied on immunoSEQ multiplex PCR, and the TCRdb table lists in-frame clones only, not all of them. Among about 84,000 clones, approximately 86% were seen once, and the ten largest hold 29%. The sample was peripheral blood. The receptors stem from a woman older than 75 with acute or convalescent COVID-19.

This chain links TRBV18 with TRBJ2-1, with TRBD2 identical over 14 bases. The germline V gene has CDR1 KGHSH and CDR2 LQKENI. This CDR3 contains 15 residues. V dropped 3 bases and J dropped 8; count of bases not matched to a gene: 3. CDR3 loop: CASSPGLAGGDEQFF. The CDR3 DNA sequence: TGTGCCAGCTCACCCGGACTAGCGGGGGGCGATGAGCAGTTCTTC. The entire variable domain, with the rest obtained from reference TRBV18 and TRBJ2-1, is as follows: NAGVMQNPRHLVRRRGQEARLRCSPMKGHSHVYWYRQLPEEGLKFMVYLQKENIIDESGMPKERFSAEFPKEGPSILRIQQVVRGDSAAYFCASSPGLAGGDEQFFGPGTRLTVL.

The rearrangement uses TRBV19 and TRBJ1-4; no reliable D call. The CDR3 has 15 amino acids. Trimming removed 5 bases from V and 4 bases from J, with 14 bases in between. CDR1 LNHDA and CDR2 SQIVND come from the germline V gene (reference sequence). The CDR3 here is CASSGHPGVNEKLFF. CDR3 in DNA: TGTGCCAGTAGTGGCCACCCGGGAGTTAATGAAAAACTGTTTTTT.

This chain uses TRBV19 with TRBJ2-3; D possibly corresponds to TRBD2 (6 bases). The CDR3 is 15 amino acids. V was cut by 5 bases and J by 3 bases, with 15 bases left in between. CDR1 is LNHDA and CDR2 is SQIVND in the germline V gene (reference sequence). The chain's CDR3 is CASSYQRGLTDTQYF. CDR3 nucleotide sequence: TGTGCCAGTAGTTACCAACGGGGGTTGACAGATACGCAGTATTTT.

The table lists this clone with a few counts. This sequence joins TRBV5-4 and TRBJ1-6; 7 bases line up with TRBD1. CDR1 and CDR2 (germline): SGHNT, YYREEE (reference sequence). The CDR3 is 14 residues long. Trimming cost V 5 bases and J 6 bases; bases outside gene matches: 5. The CDR3 loop is CASSLDRTNSPLHF. The CDR3 DNA reads TGTGCCAGCAGTCTGGACAGGACTAATTCACCCCTCCACTTT. Based on the CDR3 plus reference TRBV5-4 and TRBJ1-6, the full variable domain is ETGVTQSPTHLIKTRGQQVTLRCSSQSGHNTVSWYQQALGQGPQFIFQYYREEENGRGNFPPRFSGLQFPNYSSELNVNALELDDSALYLCASSLDRTNSPLHFGNGTRLTVT.